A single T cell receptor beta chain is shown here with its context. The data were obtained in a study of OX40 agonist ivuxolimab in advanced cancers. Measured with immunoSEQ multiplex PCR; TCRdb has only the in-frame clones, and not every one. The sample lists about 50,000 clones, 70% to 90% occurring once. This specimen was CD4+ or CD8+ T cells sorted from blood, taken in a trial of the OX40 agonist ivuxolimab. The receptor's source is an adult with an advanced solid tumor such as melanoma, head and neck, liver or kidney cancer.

The CDR3 spells CASSFGGVVNTEAFF. DNA of the CDR3: TGTGCCAGCAGCTTTGGGGGTGTAGTGAACACTGAAGCTTTCTTT. The chain employs TRBV7-2 and TRBJ1-1, with D possibly matching TRBD1 (5 bases). V gave up 3 bases and J gave up 0 bases, with 11 bases separating them. The CDR3 is 15 amino acids. Germline CDR1 SGHTA, CDR2 FQGNSA.